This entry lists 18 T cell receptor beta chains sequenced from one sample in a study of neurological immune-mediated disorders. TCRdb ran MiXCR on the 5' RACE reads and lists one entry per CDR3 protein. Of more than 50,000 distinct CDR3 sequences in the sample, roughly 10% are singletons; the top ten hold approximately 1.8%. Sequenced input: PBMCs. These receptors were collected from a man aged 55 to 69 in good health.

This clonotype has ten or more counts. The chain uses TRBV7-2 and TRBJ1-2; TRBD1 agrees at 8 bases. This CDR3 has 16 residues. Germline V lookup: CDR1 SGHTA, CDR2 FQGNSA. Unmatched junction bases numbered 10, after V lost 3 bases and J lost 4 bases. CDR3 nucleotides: TGTGCCAGCAGCTTTGCCGGACAGGGAGGAAGCTATGGCTACACCTTC. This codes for CASSFAGQGGSYGYTF. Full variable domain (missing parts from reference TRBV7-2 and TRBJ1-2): GAGVSQSPSNKVTEKGKDVELRCDPISGHTALYWYRQSLGQGLEFLIYFQGNSAPDKSGLPSDRFSAERTGGSVSTLTIQRTQQEDSAVYLCASSFAGQGGSYGYTFGSGTRLTVV.

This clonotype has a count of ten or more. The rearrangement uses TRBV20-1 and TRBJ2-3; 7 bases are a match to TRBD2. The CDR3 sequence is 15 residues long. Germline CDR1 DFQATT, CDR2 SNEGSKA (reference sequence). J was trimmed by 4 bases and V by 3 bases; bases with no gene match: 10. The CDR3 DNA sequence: TGCAGTGCTAGCCTACTAGCGAAGGTCCCAGATACGCAGTATTTT. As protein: CSASLLAKVPDTQYF.

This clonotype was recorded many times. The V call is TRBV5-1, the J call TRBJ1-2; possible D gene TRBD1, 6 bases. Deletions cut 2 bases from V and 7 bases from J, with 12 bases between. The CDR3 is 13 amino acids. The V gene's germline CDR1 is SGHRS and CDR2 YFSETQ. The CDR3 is CASSFEGGAGYTF. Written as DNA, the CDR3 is TGCGCCAGCAGCTTTGAGGGGGGGGCTGGCTACACCTTC. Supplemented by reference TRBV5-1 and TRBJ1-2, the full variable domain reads KAGVTQTPRYLIKTRGQQVTLSCSPISGHRSVSWYQQTPGQGLQFLFEYFSETQRNKGNFPGRFSGRQFSNSRSEMNVSTLELGDSALYLCASSFEGGAGYTFGSGTRLTVV.

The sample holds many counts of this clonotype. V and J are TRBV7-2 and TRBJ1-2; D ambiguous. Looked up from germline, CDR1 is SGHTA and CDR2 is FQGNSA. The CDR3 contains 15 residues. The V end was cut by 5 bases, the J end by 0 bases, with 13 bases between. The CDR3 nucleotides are TGTGCCAGCAGCGGATACAGAGAACCTAACTATGGCTACACCTTC. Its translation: CASSGYREPNYGYTF.

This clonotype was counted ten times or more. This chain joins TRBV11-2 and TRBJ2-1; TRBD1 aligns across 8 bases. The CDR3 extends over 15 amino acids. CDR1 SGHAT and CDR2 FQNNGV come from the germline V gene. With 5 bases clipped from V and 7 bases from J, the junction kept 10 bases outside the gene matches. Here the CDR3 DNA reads TGTGCCAGCAGCGCCCGGACAGGGAGTAGGAATGAGCAGTTCTTC. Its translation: CASSARTGSRNEQFF.

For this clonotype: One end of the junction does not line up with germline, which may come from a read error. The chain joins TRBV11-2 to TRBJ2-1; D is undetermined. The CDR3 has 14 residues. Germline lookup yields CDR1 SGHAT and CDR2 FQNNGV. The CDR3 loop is CASSSRRVPNELFF. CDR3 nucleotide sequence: TGTGCCAGCAGCTCTCGACGAGTCCCCAATGAGCTGTTCTTC. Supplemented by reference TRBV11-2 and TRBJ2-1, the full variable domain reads EAGVAQSPRYKIIEKRQSVAFWCNPISGHATLYWYQQILGQGPKLLIQFQNNGVVDDSQLPKDRFSAERLKGVDSTLKIQPAKLEDSAVYLCASSSRRVPNELFFGPGTRLTVL.

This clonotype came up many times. The CDR3 nucleotides are TGTGCCAGCAGTTACTCCTTATACCTGAGAACTGAAGCTTTCTTT. It specifies CASSYSLYLRTEAFF. The rearrangement joins TRBV27 to TRBJ1-1; D call uncertain. CDR1 MNHEY and CDR2 SMNVEV come from the germline V gene (reference sequence). The CDR3 is 15 residues long. The V gene lost 4 bases and the J gene lost 5 bases, with 17 bases spanning the gap.

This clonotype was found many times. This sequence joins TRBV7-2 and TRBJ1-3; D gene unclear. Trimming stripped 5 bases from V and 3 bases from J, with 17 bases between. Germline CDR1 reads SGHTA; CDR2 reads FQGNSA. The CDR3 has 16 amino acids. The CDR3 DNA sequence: TGTGCCAGCAGCCCCGGATTCGGAGGATATGGAAACACCATATATTTT. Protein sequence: CASSPGFGGYGNTIYF.

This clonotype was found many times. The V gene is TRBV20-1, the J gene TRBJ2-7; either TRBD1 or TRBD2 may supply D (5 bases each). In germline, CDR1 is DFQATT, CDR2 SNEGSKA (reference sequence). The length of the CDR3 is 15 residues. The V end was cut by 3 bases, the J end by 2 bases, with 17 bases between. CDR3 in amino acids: CSARDPGTHTYEQYF. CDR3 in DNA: TGCAGTGCTAGGGACCCCGGGACGCATACCTACGAGCAGTACTTC.

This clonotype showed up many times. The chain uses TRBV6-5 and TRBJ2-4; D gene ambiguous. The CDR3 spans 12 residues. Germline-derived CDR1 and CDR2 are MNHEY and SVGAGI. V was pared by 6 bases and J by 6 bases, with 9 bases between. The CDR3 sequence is CASSPSGNIQYF. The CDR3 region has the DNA TGTGCCAGCAGCCCGTCGGGAAACATTCAGTACTTC.

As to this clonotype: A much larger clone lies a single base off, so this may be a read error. CDR3 bases: TGTGCCAGCAGTGGCTGGTGGACGGTGAACACTGAAGCTTTCTTT. This encodes CASSGWWTVNTEAFF. The gene calls are TRBV6-5 and TRBJ1-1, with D hard to call. This CDR3 spans 15 amino acids. Trimming shortened V by 5 bases and J by 0 bases, and 13 bases separated the two germline ends. Germline values: CDR1 MNHEY, CDR2 SVGAGI.

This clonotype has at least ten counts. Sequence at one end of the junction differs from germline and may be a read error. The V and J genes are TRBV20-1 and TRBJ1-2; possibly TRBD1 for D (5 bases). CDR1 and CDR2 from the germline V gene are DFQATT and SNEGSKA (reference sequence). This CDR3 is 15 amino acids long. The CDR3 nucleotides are TGCAGTGCCAGAGGGGACCGCTCGGGTGTCTATGGCTACACCTTC. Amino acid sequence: CSARGDRSGVYGYTF.

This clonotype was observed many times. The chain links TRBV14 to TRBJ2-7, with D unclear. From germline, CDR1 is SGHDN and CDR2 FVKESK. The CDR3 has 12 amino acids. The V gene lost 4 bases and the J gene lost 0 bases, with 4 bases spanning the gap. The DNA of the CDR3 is TGTGCCAGCAGCCGTAGCTCCTACGAGCAGTACTTC. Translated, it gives CASSRSSYEQYF.

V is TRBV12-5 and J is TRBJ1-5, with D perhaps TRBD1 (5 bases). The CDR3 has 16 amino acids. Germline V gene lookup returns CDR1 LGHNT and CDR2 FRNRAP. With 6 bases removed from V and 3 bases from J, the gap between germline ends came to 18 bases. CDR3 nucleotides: TGTGCTAGTGGCTCCATCTCAGGCAGGGTCAATCAGCCCCAGCATTTT. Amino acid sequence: CASGSISGRVNQPQHF. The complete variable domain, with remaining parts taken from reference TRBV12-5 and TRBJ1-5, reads DARVTQTPRHKVTEMGQEVTMRCQPILGHNTVFWYRQTMMQGLELLAYFRNRAPLDDSGMPKDRFSAEMPDATLATLKIQPSEPRDSAVYFCASGSISGRVNQPQHFGDGTRLSIL.

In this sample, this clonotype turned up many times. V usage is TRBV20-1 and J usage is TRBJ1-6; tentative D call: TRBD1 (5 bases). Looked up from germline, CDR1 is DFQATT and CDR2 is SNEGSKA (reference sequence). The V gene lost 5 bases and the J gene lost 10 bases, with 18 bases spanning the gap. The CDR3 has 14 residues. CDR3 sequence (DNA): TGCAGTGCTCCTTCGGGACGGTCTTTGTCACCCCTCCACTTT. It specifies CSAPSGRSLSPLHF.

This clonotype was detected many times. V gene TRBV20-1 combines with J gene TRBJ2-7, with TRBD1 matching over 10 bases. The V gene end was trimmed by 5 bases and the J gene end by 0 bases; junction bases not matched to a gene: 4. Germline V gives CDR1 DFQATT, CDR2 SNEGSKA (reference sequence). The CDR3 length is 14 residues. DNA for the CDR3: TGCAGTGCTGGGAGGACAGGGGGCTCCTACGAGCAGTACTTC. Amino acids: CSAGRTGGSYEQYF.

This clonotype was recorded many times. The CDR3 nucleotides are TGCAGTGCTAGAGATGCTTTAGGACGGCAAAATCAGCCCCAGCATTTT. This gives the protein CSARDALGRQNQPQHF. The V and J genes are TRBV20-1 and TRBJ1-5; D is uncertain. Germline V gene sequence: CDR1 DFQATT, CDR2 SNEGSKA (reference sequence). V was shortened by 0 bases and J by 4 bases, with 16 bases between the two germline ends. The CDR3 has 16 residues.

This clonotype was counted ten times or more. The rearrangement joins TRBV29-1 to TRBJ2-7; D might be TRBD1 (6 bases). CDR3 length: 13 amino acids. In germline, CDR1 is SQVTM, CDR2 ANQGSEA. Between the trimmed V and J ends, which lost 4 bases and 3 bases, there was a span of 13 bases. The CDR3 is CSVGGQGDYEQYF. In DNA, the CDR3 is TGCAGCGTTGGGGGGCAGGGCGACTACGAGCAGTACTTC.